Sequencing of this TCR beta chain was carried out in a study of T cell repertoires in cytomegalovirus infection. Study-level information: Public TCR beta signature analysis indicated the presence of both CMV infection and matching HLA type.

A single record per CDR3 protein comes from TCRdb applying MiXCR to the reads. Here the sample spans around 900,000 distinct CDR3 sequences, about a third being singletons. Trimming removed 1 base from V and 2 bases from J, with 22 bases in between. Germline V gene lookup returns CDR1 LGHNA and CDR2 YSLEER. This CDR3 spans 19 amino acids. Whole-study results and caveats: HLA-C-restricted CMV clonotypes gave the most frequent clonotype in two of eight donors. Cumulative frequency (of public TCR beta family members) identified carriers of CMV plus the relevant HLA.

Only a few counts were recorded for this clonotype. Its matching antigen is unknown. The sample was cultured CD8+ T cells from PBMCs, taken from culture after CMV antigen stimulation. The source of this sequence is a human donor in good health (CMV status not recorded). Some clones in this sample may be carry-over from other donors' samples. The chain recombines TRBV4-3 with TRBJ2-3; D may match TRBD1 or TRBD2 (5 bases each). The CDR3 sequence is CASSQALRGWGSVTDTQYF. The CDR3, as DNA: TGCGCCAGCAGCCAAGCCCTCCGCGGGTGGGGCTCAGTCACAGATACGCAGTATTTT.